Listed below are T cell receptor beta chains from one sample, sequenced in a study of shared clonotypes between healthy human individuals. Sequenced by immunoSEQ multiplex PCR; TCRdb stores in-frame clones only, minus some. The sample includes 1.5 million to 2.5 million clones, over 85% of them seen just once. The sequenced material came from naive CD8+ T cells sorted from blood. The receptor set was obtained from a man aged 18 to 35 in good health. Both conserved end residues are part of each CDR3. Fields, in order: J gene, D gene, clone size, V gene, CDR3 protein, CDR3 DNA. A D gene is named only where the DNA matches it firmly. Clone size is not always given. Where it is, it says once, few, many or a class for expanded clones.

TRBJ1-1 TRBD1 NA TRBV7-9 CASSSIDRGLNTEAFF TGTGCCAGCAGCTCAATTGACAGGGGACTGAACACTGAAGCTTTCTTT
TRBJ2-1 NA NA TRBV6-1 CASSIAGNYNEQFF TGTGCCAGCAGTATCGCGGGAAATTACAATGAGCAGTTCTTC
TRBJ1-1 NA NA TRBV7-6 CASSVEANMNTEAFF TGTGCCAGCAGCGTTGAAGCCAATATGAACACTGAAGCTTTCTTT
TRBJ2-2 NA NA TRBV28 CASSFTLSGELFF TGTGCCAGCAGTTTTACCTTAAGCGGGGAGCTGTTTTTT
TRBJ1-1 TRBD1 NA TRBV5-1 CASSPPTGEAFF TGCGCCAGCAGCCCCCCGACAGGGGAAGCTTTCTTT
TRBJ2-3 TRBD1 NA TRBV18 CASSPPTGGDTDTQYF TGTGCCAGCTCACCACCGACAGGGGGCGACACAGATACGCAGTATTTT
TRBJ1-2 NA NA TRBV6-1 CASSENLGYGYTF TGTGCCAGCAGTGAAAATCTCGGGTATGGCTACACCTTC
TRBJ2-7 NA NA TRBV7-9 CASSSPYLTGYEQYF TGTGCCAGCAGCTCCCCCTATTTAACGGGCTACGAGCAGTACTTC
TRBJ1-2 NA NA TRBV30 CAWSGAPETYYGYTF TGTGCCTGGAGTGGCGCCCCAGAGACATACTATGGCTACACCTTC
TRBJ2-6 NA NA TRBV21-1 CASYGQGINSVLTF TGTGCCAGCTACGGACAGGGCATCAACAGCGTCCTGACTTTC
TRBJ1-5 NA NA TRBV6-1 CASRSNQPQHF TGTGCCAGCAGATCTAATCAGCCCCAGCATTTT
TRBJ2-3 NA NA TRBV9 CASSRPRVAEQGRRITDTQYF TGTGCCAGCAGCCGACCTCGGGTAGCGGAGCAGGGGCGTCGGATCACAGATACGCAGTATTTT
TRBJ2-3 NA NA TRBV11-2 CASSLAGGAFDTQYF TGTGCCAGCAGCTTAGCGGGCGGGGCGTTCGATACGCAGTATTTT
TRBJ2-7 NA NA TRBV9 CASSVRAGFSYEQYF TGTGCCAGCAGCGTCCGGGCAGGCTTCTCCTACGAGCAGTACTTC
TRBJ2-2 NA NA TRBV5-6 CASSSGLNTGELFF NA
TRBJ2-3 NA NA TRBV5-4 CASSFRGTDTQYF TGTGCCAGCAGCTTCCGGGGCACAGATACGCAGTATTTT
TRBJ1-1 NA NA TRBV28 CASSFLVPPNTEAFF TGTGCCAGCAGTTTCCTGGTCCCCCCGAACACTGAAGCTTTCTTT
TRBJ1-4 TRBD1 NA TRBV6-5 CASSFRQGVREKLFF TGTGCCAGCAGTTTTCGACAGGGGGTGCGGGAAAAACTGTTTTTT
TRBJ2-3 TRBD2 NA TRBV27 CAVRGADTQYF TGTGCCGTACGGGGGGCAGATACGCAGTATTTT
TRBJ2-1 NA NA TRBV2 CASSDGAGLEQFF TGTGCCAGCAGTGATGGAGCGGGTTTGGAGCAGTTCTTC
TRBJ2-2 NA NA TRBV6-6 CASSYIHTGELFF TGTGCCAGCAGTTATATCCACACCGGGGAGCTGTTTTTT
TRBJ2-3 TRBD2 once TRBV2 CASSEGASGRVAQYF TGTGCCAGCAGTGAGGGGGCTAGCGGGAGGGTGGCGCAGTATTTT
TRBJ2-7 TRBD1 NA TRBV7-9 CASSRPGQGAYEQYF TGTGCCAGCAGCCGACCGGGACAGGGGGCCTACGAGCAGTACTTC
TRBJ2-7 TRBD1 NA TRBV4-3 CASSHGTGETYEQYF TGCGCCAGCAGCCACGGGACAGGGGAAACCTACGAGCAGTACTTC
TRBJ2-1 NA NA TRBV5-4 CASSPVGIGREQFF TGTGCCAGCAGCCCCGTGGGGATCGGTAGGGAGCAGTTCTTC
TRBJ2-1 NA NA TRBV21-1 CASSKVRESGTGNEQFF TGTGCCAGCAGCAAAGTGCGAGAGAGCGGGACGGGGAATGAGCAGTTCTTC
TRBJ1-1 NA NA TRBV27 CASRSTRGTEAFF TGTGCCAGCAGGTCGACCCGTGGCACTGAAGCTTTCTTT
TRBJ1-1 NA NA TRBV6-1 CASRDTEAFF TGTGCCAGCAGAGACACTGAAGCTTTCTTT
TRBJ2-7 NA NA TRBV11-2 CASSGSYEQYF TGTGCCAGCAGCGGAAGCTACGAGCAGTACTTC
TRBJ2-7 NA NA TRBV5-5 CASNPHYQDYEQYF TGTGCCAGCAACCCACACTATCAGGACTACGAGCAGTACTTC
TRBJ1-1 NA once TRBV7-9 CASSLDPGTEAFF TGTGCCAGCAGCTTGGACCCGGGAACTGAAGCTTTCTTT
TRBJ1-1 NA NA TRBV2 CASNNRDPSPYSEAFF TGTGCCAGCAACAACAGGGACCCCTCCCCTTACTCTGAAGCTTTCTTT
TRBJ1-6 NA NA TRBV4-1 CASSQGPPSALHF TGCGCCAGCAGCCAAGGGCCTCCTTCAGCCCTCCACTTT
TRBJ1-6 NA NA TRBV15 CATSRGRDAPLHF TGTGCCACCAGCAGAGGTCGAGATGCACCCCTCCACTTT
TRBJ2-5 NA NA TRBV19 CASSPVYQETQYF TGTGCCAGTAGCCCAGTATACCAAGAGACCCAGTACTTC
TRBJ1-1 NA once TRBV4-3 CASSQDGGLNTEAFF TGCGCCAGCAGCCAAGACGGAGGATTAAACACTGAAGCTTTCTTT
TRBJ2-5 NA once TRBV5-1 CASSLDANQETQYF TGCGCCAGCAGCTTGGACGCAAACCAAGAGACCCAGTACTTC
TRBJ1-2 NA NA TRBV7-8 CASSLLRTYDGYTF TGTGCCAGCAGCCTACTGCGGACGTACGATGGCTACACCTTC
TRBJ1-1 NA NA TRBV7-9 CASSVSQGLNTEAFF TGTGCCAGCAGCGTCTCGCAGGGGCTGAACACTGAAGCTTTCTTT
TRBJ2-2 TRBD2 NA TRBV7-9 CASTNGGTSSTGELFF TGTGCCAGCACAAACGGCGGGACTAGTTCCACCGGGGAGCTGTTTTTT
TRBJ2-3 NA NA TRBV9 CASSVATITSTDTQYF TGTGCCAGCAGCGTAGCTACAATCACTAGCACAGATACGCAGTATTTT
TRBJ2-7 TRBD1 NA TRBV6-1 CASSDGQVSVYEQYF TGTGCCAGCAGTGACGGACAGGTTTCCGTCTACGAGCAGTACTTC
TRBJ1-2 TRBD1 NA TRBV27 CASRRTGGAGDGYTF TGTGCCAGCAGAAGGACAGGGGGCGCCGGTGATGGCTACACCTTC
TRBJ2-7 NA NA TRBV6-6 CASSQAGPSALDF TGTGCCAGCAGCCAGGCGGGTCCTTCTGCGTTGGACTTC
TRBJ2-5 NA NA TRBV7-8 CASSGLSGTEETQYF TGTGCCAGCAGCGGGCTTAGCGGGACAGAAGAGACCCAGTACTTC
TRBJ1-3 NA NA TRBV10-3 CAISESGGVPIYF TGTGCCATCAGTGAGTCGGGCGGGGTACCCATATATTTT
TRBJ1-1 NA NA TRBV5-1 CASSLAGGYTEAFF TGCGCCAGCAGCTTGGCCGGCGGTTACACTGAAGCTTTCTTT
TRBJ1-5 TRBD1 NA TRBV19 CASSLTGGDQPQHF TGTGCCAGTAGTTTAACAGGGGGAGATCAGCCCCAGCATTTT
TRBJ2-5 NA NA TRBV14 CASSPQAGDFQETQYF TGTGCCAGCAGCCCTCAAGCAGGGGACTTCCAAGAGACCCAGTACTTC
TRBJ2-1 TRBD1 once TRBV13 CASSLTGQGYYEQFF TGTGCCAGCAGCTTAACGGGACAGGGGTATTATGAGCAGTTCTTC
TRBJ2-7 TRBD2 NA TRBV6-5 CASSYTSGSSGEQYF TGTGCCAGCAGTTACACTAGCGGGAGTTCAGGCGAGCAGTACTTC
TRBJ2-5 NA NA TRBV27 CASSLLGEETQYF TGTGCCAGCAGTTTATTGGGAGAAGAGACCCAGTACTTC
TRBJ2-1 TRBD2 NA TRBV7-3 CASSPLAGVGNEQFF TGTGCCAGCAGCCCACTCGCGGGGGTGGGAAATGAGCAGTTCTTC